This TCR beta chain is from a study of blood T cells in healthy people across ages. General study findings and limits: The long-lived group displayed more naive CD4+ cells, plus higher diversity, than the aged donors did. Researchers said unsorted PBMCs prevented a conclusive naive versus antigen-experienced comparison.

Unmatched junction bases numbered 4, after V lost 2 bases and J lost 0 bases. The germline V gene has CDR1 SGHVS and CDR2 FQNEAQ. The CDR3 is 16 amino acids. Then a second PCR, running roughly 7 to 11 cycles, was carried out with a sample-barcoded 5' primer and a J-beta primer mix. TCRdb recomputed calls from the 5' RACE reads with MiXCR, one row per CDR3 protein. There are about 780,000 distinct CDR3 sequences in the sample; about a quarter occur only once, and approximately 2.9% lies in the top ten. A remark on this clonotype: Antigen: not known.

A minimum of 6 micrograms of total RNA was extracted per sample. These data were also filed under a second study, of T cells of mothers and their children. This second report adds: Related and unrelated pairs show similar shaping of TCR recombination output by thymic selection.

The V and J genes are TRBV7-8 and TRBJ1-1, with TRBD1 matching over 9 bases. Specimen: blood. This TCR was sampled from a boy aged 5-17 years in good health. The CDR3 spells CASSLKGTGLNTEAFF. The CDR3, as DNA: TGTGCCAGCAGCTTAAAGGGGACAGGGTTGAACACTGAAGCTTTCTTT.